This paragraph covers one T cell receptor beta chain sequence. Its antigen is unknown. No quality values exist for individual bases; no much larger clone is one base distant. The data are from a study of technical replicates of blood from a handful of donors (dated by TCRdb to between 2016 and 2019). The library was obtained by the immunoSEQ multiplex PCR assay. As stored in TCRdb, this immuneACCESS dataset retains in-frame rearrangements with V and J assigned. A fraction of the clones does not appear; measured against another copy, unresolved V genes explain less than half of the discrepancy, and the remainder lacks a known reason. The sample table shows about 84,000 clones, and 97% are seen once. Jointly, the top ten make up 0.15% to 0.2% of the sample. V is pruned by 7 bases and J by 5 bases, leaving 6 bases of the junction without a gene match. The germline V gene (reference sequence) specifies GTSNPN as CDR1 and SVGIG as CDR2. The CDR3 measures 12 amino acids from cysteine to phenylalanine. Here the CDR3 DNA is all that survives: 36 bases in frame from base 1.

The sample taken for sequencing was T cells isolated from PBMCs. The chain was built from TRBV30 and TRBJ2-5; 8 central bases correspond to TRBD2. This clonotype was obtained from a human donor in good health. The CDR3 region has the sequence CAFSAGVETQYF. DNA sequence: TGTGCCTTCTCAGCGGGGGTTGAGACCCAGTACTTC.